This T cell receptor beta chain was obtained from a study of blood T cell repertoires in COVID-19. Here immunoSEQ multiplex PCR was the method, and the copy in TCRdb shows in-frame clones only, minus some. The table includes about 73,000 clones, roughly four fifths detected once. The sample holds a few counts of this clone. V gave up 3 bases and J gave up 2 bases; unmatched junction bases: 6. The CDR3 totals 19 residues. Germline CDR1 is KGHSH and CDR2 is LQKENI. V and J are TRBV18 and TRBJ2-6; TRBD2 aligns across 14 bases. The sequence came from a woman aged 60-75 years with acute or convalescent COVID-19. The sample consisted of peripheral blood. This CDR3 reads CASSPRKGLAGAGANVLTF. The CDR3 DNA reads TGTGCCAGCTCACCCCGCAAGGGACTAGCGGGAGCTGGGGCCAACGTCCTGACTTTC.